This T cell receptor beta chain appears in the sequencing data of a study of T cell responses to AZD1222 COVID-19 vaccine. Study findings and constraints: Increases in Spike-specific TCR breadth and depth were seen after two AZD1222 doses. With dominance at 160-218 and 743-854, vaccine-associated CD4 TCRs spanned spike. Mostly white British, mostly female donors; authors suggested clonal diversity may be underestimated. Repertoires were obtained only post-peak T cell response.

Note on this clone: What it binds is not known.

V dropped 1 base and J dropped 0 bases, with 10 bases sitting between them. The germline V gene encodes CDR1 MGHRA and CDR2 YSYEKL. This CDR3 has 16 amino acids. The repertoire was sequenced with immunoSEQ multiplex PCR; TCRdb's copy has only in-frame clones and lacks some. The table records roughly 100,000 clones, 90% of them present only once. The sample was peripheral blood, taken on day 0 of AZD1222 vaccination. The TCR comes from an adult in good health. The chain joins TRBV4-1 to TRBJ2-1, with D unresolved. In DNA, the CDR3 is TGCGCCAGCAGCCAAGGAGAGAGAAACTCCTACAATGAGCAGTTCTTC. As protein: CASSQGERNSYNEQFF.